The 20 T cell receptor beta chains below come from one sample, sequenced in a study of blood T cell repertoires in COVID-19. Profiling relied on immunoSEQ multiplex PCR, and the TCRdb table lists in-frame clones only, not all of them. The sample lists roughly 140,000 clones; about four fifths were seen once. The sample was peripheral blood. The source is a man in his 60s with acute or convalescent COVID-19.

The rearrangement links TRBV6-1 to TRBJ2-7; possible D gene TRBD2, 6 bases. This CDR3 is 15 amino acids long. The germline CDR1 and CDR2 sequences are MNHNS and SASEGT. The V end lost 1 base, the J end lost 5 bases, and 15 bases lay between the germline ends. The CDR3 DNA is TGTGCCAGCAGTGAAGGAGCGGGTACGGTCCACGAGCAGTACTTC. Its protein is CASSEGAGTVHEQYF.

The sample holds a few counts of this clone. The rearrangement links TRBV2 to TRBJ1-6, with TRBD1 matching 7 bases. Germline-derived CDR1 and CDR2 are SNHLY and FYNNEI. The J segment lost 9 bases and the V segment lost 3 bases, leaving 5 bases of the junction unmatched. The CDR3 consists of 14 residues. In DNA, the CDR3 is TGTGCCAGCAGTGAGAAGGGGGCGATTTCACCCCTCCACTTT. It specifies CASSEKGAISPLHF.

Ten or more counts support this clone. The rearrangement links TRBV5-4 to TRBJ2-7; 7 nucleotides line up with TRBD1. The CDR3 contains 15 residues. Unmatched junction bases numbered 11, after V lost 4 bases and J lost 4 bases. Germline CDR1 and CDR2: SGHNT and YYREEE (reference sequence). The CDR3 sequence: CASSLATGPPYEQYF. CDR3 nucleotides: TGTGCCAGCAGCCTGGCGACAGGGCCCCCTTACGAGCAGTACTTC. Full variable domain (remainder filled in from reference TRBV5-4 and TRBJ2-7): ETGVTQSPTHLIKTRGQQVTLRCSSQSGHNTVSWYQQALGQGPQFIFQYYREEENGRGNFPPRFSGLQFPNYSSELNVNALELDDSALYLCASSLATGPPYEQYFGPGTRLTVT.

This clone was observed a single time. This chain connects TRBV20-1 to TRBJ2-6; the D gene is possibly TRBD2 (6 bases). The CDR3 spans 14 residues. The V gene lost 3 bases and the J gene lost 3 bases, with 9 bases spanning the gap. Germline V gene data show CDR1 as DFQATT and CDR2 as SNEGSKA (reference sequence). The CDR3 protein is CSASTGDGANVLTF. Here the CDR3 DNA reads TGCAGTGCTAGTACGGGGGATGGGGCCAACGTCCTGACTTTC.

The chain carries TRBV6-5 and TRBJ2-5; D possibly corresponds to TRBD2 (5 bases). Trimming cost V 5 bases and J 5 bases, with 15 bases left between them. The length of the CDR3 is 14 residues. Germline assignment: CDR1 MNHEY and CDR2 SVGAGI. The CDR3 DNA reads TGTGCCAGCAGTCCCTCGGGGTGGAGGGAGACCCAGTACTTC. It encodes CASSPSGWRETQYF.

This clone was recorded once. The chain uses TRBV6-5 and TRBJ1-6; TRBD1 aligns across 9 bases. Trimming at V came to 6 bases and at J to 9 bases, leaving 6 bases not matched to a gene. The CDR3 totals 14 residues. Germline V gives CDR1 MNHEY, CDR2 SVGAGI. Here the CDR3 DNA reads TGTGCCAGCAGCCCCGGGACAGGGATTTCACCCCTCCACTTT. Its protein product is CASSPGTGISPLHF.

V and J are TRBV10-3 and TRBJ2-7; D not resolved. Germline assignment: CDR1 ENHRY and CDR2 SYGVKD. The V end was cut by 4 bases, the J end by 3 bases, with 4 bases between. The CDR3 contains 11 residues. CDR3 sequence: CAISGSYEQYF. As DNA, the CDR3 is TGTGCCATCAGTGGCAGCTACGAGCAGTACTTC.

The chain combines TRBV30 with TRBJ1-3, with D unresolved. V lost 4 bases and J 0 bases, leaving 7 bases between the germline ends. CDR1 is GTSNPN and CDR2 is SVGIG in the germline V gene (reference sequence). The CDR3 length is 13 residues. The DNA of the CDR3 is TGTGCCTGGACACGGGGCTCTGGAAACACCATATATTTT. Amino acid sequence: CAWTRGSGNTIYF. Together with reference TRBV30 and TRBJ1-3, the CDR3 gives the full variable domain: SQTIHQWPATLVQPVGSPLSLECTVEGTSNPNLYWYRQAAGRGLQLLFYSVGIGQISSEVPQNLSASRPQDRQFILSSKKLLLSDSGFYLCAWTRGSGNTIYFGEGSWLTVV.

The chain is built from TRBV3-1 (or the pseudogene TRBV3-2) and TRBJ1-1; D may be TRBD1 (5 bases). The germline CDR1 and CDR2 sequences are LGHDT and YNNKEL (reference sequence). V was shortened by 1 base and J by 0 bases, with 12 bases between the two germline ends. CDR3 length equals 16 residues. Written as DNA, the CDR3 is TGTGCCAGCAGCCAAGGCCAGGGTCCAATGAACACTGAAGCTTTCTTT. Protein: CASSQGQGPMNTEAFF.

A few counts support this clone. CDR3 sequence (DNA): TGTGCCAGCAGCTTAGCCCGACAGGGGGCGAGGGATCAGCCCCAGCATTTT. It translates to CASSLARQGARDQPQHF. The J gene is TRBJ1-5, the V gene TRBV7-8; 10 bases align to TRBD1. CDR1 is SGHVS, CDR2 FQNEAQ, per germline. This CDR3 is 17 amino acids long. V lost 0 bases to trimming and J lost 5 bases; unmatched junction nucleotides: 7.

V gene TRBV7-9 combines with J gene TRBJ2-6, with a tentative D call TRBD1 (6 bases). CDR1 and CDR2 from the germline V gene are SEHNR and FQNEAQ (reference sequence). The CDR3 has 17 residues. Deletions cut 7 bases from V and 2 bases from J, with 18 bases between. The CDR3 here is CASTPPYRVAGANVLTF. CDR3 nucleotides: TGTGCCAGCACGCCTCCCTACAGGGTGGCTGGGGCCAACGTCCTGACTTTC.

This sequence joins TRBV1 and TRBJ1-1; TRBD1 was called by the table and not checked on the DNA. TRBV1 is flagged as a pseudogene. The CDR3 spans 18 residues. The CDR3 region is CTSSQARGSAGLYTEAFF. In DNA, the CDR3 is TGCACCAGCAGCCAAGCCAGGGGGTCCGCGGGGTTATACACTGAAGCTTTCTTT.

The CDR3 DNA reads as TGTGCCAGCAGCCCAAACACTGAAGCTTTCTTT. It codes for CASSPNTEAFF. The chain recombines TRBV6-6 with TRBJ1-1, with D unresolved. The germline V gene encodes CDR1 MNHNY and CDR2 SVGAGI (reference sequence). The V end was cut by 6 bases, the J end by 2 bases, with 4 bases between. The CDR3 length is 11 residues.

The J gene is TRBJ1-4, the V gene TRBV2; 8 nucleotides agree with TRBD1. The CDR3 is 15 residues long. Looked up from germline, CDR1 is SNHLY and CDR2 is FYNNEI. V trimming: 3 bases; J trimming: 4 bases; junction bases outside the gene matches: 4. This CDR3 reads CASSESGQDNEKLFF. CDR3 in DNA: TGTGCCAGCAGTGAGTCGGGACAGGATAATGAAAAACTGTTTTTT.

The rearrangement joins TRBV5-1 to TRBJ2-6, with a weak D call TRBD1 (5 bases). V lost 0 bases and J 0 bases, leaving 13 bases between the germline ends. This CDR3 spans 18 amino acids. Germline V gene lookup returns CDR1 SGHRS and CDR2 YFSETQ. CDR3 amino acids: CASSLDGQQGSGANVLTF. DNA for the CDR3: TGCGCCAGCAGCTTGGATGGGCAGCAGGGCTCTGGGGCCAACGTCCTGACTTTC.

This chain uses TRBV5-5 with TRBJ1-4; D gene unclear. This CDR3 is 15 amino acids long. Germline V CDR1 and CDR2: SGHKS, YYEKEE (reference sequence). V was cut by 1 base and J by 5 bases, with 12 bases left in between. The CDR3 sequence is CASSLSSRSNEKLFF. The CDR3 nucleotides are TGTGCCAGCAGCTTGTCTAGCAGGTCGAATGAAAAACTGTTTTTT.

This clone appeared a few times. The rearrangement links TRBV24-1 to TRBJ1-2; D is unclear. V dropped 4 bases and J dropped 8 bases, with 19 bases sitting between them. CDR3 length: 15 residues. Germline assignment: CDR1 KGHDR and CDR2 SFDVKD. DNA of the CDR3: TGTGCCACCAGTGAGGCCCGGGCCCCAGCGGCCGGCTACACCTTC. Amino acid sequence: CATSEARAPAAGYTF.

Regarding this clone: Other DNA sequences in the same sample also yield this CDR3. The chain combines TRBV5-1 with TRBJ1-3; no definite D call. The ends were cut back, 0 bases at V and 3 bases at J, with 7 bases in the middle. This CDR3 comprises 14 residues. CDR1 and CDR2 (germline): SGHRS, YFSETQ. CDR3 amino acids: CASSLAGYGNTIYF. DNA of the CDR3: TGCGCCAGCAGCTTGGCCGGGTATGGAAACACCATATATTTT.

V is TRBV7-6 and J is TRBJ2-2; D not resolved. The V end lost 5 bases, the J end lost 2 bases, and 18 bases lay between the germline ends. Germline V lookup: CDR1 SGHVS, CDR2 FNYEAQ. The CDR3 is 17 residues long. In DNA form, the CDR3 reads TGTGCCAGCAGCATCCCCTCAGTGTCACGTAACACCGGGGAGCTGTTTTTT. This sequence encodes CASSIPSVSRNTGELFF.

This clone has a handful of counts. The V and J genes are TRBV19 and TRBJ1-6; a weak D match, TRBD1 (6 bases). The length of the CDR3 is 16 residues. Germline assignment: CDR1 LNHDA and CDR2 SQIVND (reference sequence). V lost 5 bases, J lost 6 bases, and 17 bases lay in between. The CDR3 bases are TGTGCCAGTAGTCCGCGGGGGGGCCTCGGTAATTCACCCCTCCACTTT. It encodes CASSPRGGLGNSPLHF.